The source of this T cell receptor (beta chain) is a study of control samples from healthy donors and cancer patients. This clone occurred once. Method: immunoSEQ multiplex PCR; TCRdb's copy keeps in-frame clones and lacks some. The data contain 100,000 to 150,000 clones, more than 90% of them singletons. From germline, CDR1 is SGHNT and CDR2 YYREEE (reference sequence). This CDR3 has 12 amino acids. V was pared by 4 bases and J by 4 bases, with 7 bases between. The chain couples TRBV5-4 to TRBJ2-3, with D possibly TRBD2 on 5 matching bases. Sequences were obtained from blood. This TCR was recovered from a man younger than 35 in good health. In nucleotides, the CDR3 is TGTGCCAGCAGCCCGAGGGCAGATACGCAGTATTTT. Its translation: CASSPRADTQYF. The variable domain in full, completed from reference TRBV5-4 and TRBJ2-3, reads ETGVTQSPTHLIKTRGQQVTLRCSSQSGHNTVSWYQQALGQGPQFIFQYYREEENGRGNFPPRFSGLQFPNYSSELNVNALELDDSALYLCASSPRADTQYFGPGTRLTVL.